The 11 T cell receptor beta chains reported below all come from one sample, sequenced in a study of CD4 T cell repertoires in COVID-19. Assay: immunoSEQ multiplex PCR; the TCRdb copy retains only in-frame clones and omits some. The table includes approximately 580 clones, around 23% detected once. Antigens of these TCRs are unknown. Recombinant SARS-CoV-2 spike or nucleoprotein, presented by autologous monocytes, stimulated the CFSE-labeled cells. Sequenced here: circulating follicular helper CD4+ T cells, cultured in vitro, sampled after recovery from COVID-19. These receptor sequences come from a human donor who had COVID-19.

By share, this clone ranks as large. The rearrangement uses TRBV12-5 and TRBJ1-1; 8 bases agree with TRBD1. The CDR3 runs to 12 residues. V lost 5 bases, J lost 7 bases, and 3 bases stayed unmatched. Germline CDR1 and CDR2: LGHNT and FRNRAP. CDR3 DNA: TGTGCTAGTGGTGGCGACAGGGGTGAAGCTTTCTTT. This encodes CASGGDRGEAFF.

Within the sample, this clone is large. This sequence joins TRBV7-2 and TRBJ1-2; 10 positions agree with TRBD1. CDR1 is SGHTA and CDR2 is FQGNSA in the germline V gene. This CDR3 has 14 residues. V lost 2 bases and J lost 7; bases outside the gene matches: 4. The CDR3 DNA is TGTGCCAGCAGCTTATTTGACAGGGGGCGTGGCTACACCTTC. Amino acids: CASSLFDRGRGYTF.

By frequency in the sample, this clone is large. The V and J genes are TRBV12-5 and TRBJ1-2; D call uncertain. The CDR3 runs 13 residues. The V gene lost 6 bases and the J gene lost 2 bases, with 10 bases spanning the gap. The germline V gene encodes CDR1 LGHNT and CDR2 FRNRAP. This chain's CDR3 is CASGADGNYGYTF. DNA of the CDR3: TGTGCTAGTGGAGCGGACGGGAACTATGGCTACACCTTC.

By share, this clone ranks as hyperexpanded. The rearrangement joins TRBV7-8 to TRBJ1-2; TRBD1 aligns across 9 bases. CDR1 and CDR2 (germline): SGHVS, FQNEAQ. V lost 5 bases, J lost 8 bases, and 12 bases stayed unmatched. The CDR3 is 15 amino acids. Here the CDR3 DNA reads TGTGCCAGCAGCCCCGTGACAGGGGGGTTCGGCGGCTACACCTTC. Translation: CASSPVTGGFGGYTF.

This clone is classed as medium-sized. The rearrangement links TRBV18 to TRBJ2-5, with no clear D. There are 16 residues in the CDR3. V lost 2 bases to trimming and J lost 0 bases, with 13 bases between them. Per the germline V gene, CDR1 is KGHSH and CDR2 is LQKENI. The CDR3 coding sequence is TGTGCCAGCTCACCAAGGCCTGCGCCCGACCAAGAGACCCAGTACTTC. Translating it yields CASSPRPAPDQETQYF.

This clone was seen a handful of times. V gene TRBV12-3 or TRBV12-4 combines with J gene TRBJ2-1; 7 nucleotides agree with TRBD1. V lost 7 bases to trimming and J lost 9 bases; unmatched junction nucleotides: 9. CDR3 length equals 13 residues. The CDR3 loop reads CASTRQGSGEQFF. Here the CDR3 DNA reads TGTGCCAGCACGAGACAGGGTTCTGGTGAGCAGTTCTTC.

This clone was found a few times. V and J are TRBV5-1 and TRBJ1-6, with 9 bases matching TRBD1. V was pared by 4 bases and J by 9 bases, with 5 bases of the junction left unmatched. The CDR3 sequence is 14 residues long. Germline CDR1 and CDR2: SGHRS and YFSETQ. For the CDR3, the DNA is TGCGCCAGCAGCCCGGGACAGGGTTTTTCACCCCTCCACTTT. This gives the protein CASSPGQGFSPLHF.

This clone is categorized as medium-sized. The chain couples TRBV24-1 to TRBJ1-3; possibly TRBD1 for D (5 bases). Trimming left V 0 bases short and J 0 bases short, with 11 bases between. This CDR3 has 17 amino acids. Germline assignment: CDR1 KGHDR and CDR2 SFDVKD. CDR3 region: CATSDLRDRSSGNTIYF. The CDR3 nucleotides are TGTGCCACCAGTGATTTGCGGGACCGTAGCTCTGGAAACACCATATATTTT.

The CDR3, as DNA: TGTGCCAGCAGTCCGTTAATTGGAGAGACCCAGTACTTC. Amino acid sequence: CASSPLIGETQYF. V gene TRBV12-3 or TRBV12-4 combines with J gene TRBJ2-5; D is uncertain. The ends were cut back, 5 bases at V and 4 bases at J, with 11 bases in the middle. This CDR3 comprises 13 residues.

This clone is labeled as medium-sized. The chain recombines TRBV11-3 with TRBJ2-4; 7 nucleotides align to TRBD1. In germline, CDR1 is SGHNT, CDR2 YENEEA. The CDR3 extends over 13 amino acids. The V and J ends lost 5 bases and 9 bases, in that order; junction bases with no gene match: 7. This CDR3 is CASSRDREGIQYF. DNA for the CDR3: TGTGCCAGCAGCCGCGACAGGGAAGGCATTCAGTACTTC.

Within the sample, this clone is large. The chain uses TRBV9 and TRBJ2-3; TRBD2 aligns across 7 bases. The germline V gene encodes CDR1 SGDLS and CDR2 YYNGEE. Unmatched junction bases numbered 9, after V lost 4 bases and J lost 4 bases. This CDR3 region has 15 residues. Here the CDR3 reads CASSLLLGGSDTQYF. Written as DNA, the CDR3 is TGTGCCAGCAGCCTACTGCTGGGAGGGTCAGATACGCAGTATTTT.